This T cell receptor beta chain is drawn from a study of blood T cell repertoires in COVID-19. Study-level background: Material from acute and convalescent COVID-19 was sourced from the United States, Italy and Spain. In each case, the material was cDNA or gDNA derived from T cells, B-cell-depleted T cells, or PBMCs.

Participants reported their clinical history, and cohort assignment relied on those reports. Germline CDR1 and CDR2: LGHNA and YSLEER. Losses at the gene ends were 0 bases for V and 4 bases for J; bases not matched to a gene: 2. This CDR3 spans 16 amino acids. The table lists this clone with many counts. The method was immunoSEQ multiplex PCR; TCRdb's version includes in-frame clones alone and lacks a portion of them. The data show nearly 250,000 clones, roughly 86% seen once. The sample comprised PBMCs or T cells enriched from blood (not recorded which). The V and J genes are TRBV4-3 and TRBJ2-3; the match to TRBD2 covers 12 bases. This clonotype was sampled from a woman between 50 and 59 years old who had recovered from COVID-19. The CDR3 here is CASSQDLAGGPDTQYF. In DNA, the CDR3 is TGCGCCAGCAGCCAAGATCTAGCGGGGGGGCCAGATACGCAGTATTTT.